This TCR beta chain derives from a study of blood T cell repertoires in COVID-19 (dated by TCRdb to the early 2020s). Context from the whole study: Collaborator samples came from the United States, Italy and Spain and covered acute and convalescent phases of COVID-19. The prospective study material was composed of cDNA or gDNA derived from T cells, B-cell-depleted T cells, or PBMCs. Subjects who had been exposed to COVID-19, were actively infected with it, or had recovered from it provided the deeply sampled blood TCRbeta repertoires that made up the dataset. The repertoires were released in a freely available public database meant as a resource for research on the immune response to SARS-CoV-2. The samples were drawn from the first 160 participants of the ongoing ImmuneRACE study and from over a thousand subjects provided by 6 global collaborators. Nearly every sample came with metadata listing a de-identified subject ID, COVID-19 status, age in years and sex. HLA class I and class II types, where available, came from metadata supplied by the sample provider rather than from assay-based typing. General study outcomes and caveats: Clinical and demographic metadata were provided uncurated, with the amount varying by source and participant.

Whole blood was collected in K2EDTA tubes by collaborating institutions according to the institutions' own protocols. For TCRbeta analysis, collaborator samples were shipped as frozen whole blood, as isolated PBMCs, or as DNA extracted from either sample type. About this clone: The specificity of this receptor is unknown. The input lacks base qualities; no much larger clone sits a single base away.

TCRbeta CDR3 regions were amplified from genomic DNA using the immunoSEQ Assay, a bias-controlled multiplex PCR. The study's processing was this. Nucleated cell counts per sample were estimated from amplification of reference gene primers within the assay. To quantify the absolute abundance of each unique TCRbeta CDR3 rearrangement, sequence reads were collapsed and filtered. For each sample, productive Simpson clonality was calculated as the square root of Simpson's diversity index over productive rearrangements. The source is immuneACCESS, and TCRdb retained only in-frame sequences with V and J called. Part of the clones is not carried over; for the studies checked, unresolved V genes explain less than half of this, and the remainder is unexplained. D and trimming come from the DNA, and the V and J calls and clone size come from that table. In all, the sample holds some 330,000 clones, and roughly 88% of those were seen once. The ten largest clones represent 4% of the sample.

V drops 0 bases and J drops 5 bases, leaving 13 bases in between. The CDR3 sequence holds 14 residues, the cysteine and phenylalanine included. Only the CDR3 DNA stays, 42 bases, in frame from base 1. The germline V gene (reference sequence) gives CDR1 as GTSNPN and CDR2 as SVGIG. Sequencing was carried out using peripheral blood. The receptor was isolated from a woman aged 50 to 60 with active or convalescent COVID-19. The chain uses TRBV30 and TRBJ1-1; the D gene assignment is ambiguous. The sequence in DNA is TGTGCCTGGAGTGTGGAGGTCGTTTGGACTGAAGCTTTCTTT. Translated, it gives CAWSVEVVWTEAFF.